Below, 30 T cell receptor beta chains from the same sample are listed, as sequenced in a study of molecular identifiers for immune sequencing clone quantification (dated 2018 in TCRdb). The library was prepared using PCR. TCRdb shows the sequencer as NextSeq 500. TCRdb passed the public sequencing reads through fastp at Q25 and MiXCR, retaining productive beta sequences. Each entry merges the rows of one CDR3 protein and shows their most common DNA and genes. This sample gives 460,000 or so distinct CDR3 sequences in total; approximately 25% of them show up just once. The top ten clones comprise under 0.85% of the sample. Sequenced input: naive CD8+ T cells from blood, with Jurkat cell RNA spiked in. Per the publication, the cell subset or site label means: FACS-sorted CD8+CD4-CCR7+CD45RA+ naive T cells. Receptors were obtained from a human donor in good health. Some libraries in this study had Jurkat cell RNA spiked in.

V is TRBV11-2 and J is TRBJ1-1; weak D call: TRBD1 (6 bases). The CDR3 totals 15 residues. Trimming took 5 bases from V and 0 from J, leaving 13 bases between them. The germline V gene encodes CDR1 SGHAT and CDR2 FQNNGV. CDR3 DNA sequence: TGTGCCAGCAGCCCACAGGGCGCGATGAACACTGAAGCTTTCTTT. Translating gives CASSPQGAMNTEAFF.

This clonotype showed up many times. J is TRBJ2-7 and V is TRBV28, with TRBD1 matching 7 bases. J was trimmed by 0 bases and V by 5 bases; bases with no gene match: 4. The CDR3 is 14 amino acids. Germline CDR1 is MDHEN and CDR2 is SYDVKM. In nucleotides, the CDR3 is TGTGCCAGCAGTCTGGGACAGAACTCCTACGAGCAGTACTTC. This gives the protein CASSLGQNSYEQYF.

In its sample, this clonotype was seen a few times. The chain combines TRBV7-9 with TRBJ1-4; a possible D gene is TRBD1 (5 bases). This CDR3 region has 16 residues. V was shortened by 5 bases and J by 0 bases, with 13 bases between the two germline ends. Per the germline V gene, CDR1 is SEHNR and CDR2 is FQNEAQ (reference sequence). The CDR3 DNA reads as TGTGCCAGCAGCGCATCAAGGGGTTCAACTAATGAAAAACTGTTTTTT. This codes for CASSASRGSTNEKLFF.

The chain has TRBV27 and TRBJ1-2; no definite D call. Trimming cost V 0 bases and J 4 bases, with 9 bases left between them. Germline V gives CDR1 MNHEY, CDR2 SMNVEV (reference sequence). The length of the CDR3 is 14 residues. CDR3 in amino acids: CASSLSDKAYGYTF. CDR3 nucleotides: TGTGCCAGCAGTTTATCCGACAAAGCCTATGGCTACACCTTC.

About this clonotype itself: A much larger clone differs from this one at a single base, so this may be a read error. The rearrangement uses TRBV7-9 and TRBJ2-7; a weak D match, TRBD1 (5 bases). This CDR3 is built from 13 residues. Deletions cut 0 bases from V and 10 bases from J, with 13 bases between. Per the germline V gene, CDR1 is SEHNR and CDR2 is FQNEAQ (reference sequence). The CDR3 protein is CASSLAETDFQYF. The DNA of the CDR3 is TGTGCCAGCAGCTTAGCGGAGACAGATTTTCAGTACTTC.

CDR3: CASSQDTAGIGNTEAFF. For the CDR3, the DNA is TGCGCCAGCAGCCAAGATACCGCAGGAATCGGGAACACTGAAGCTTTCTTT. The chain is built from TRBV4-1 and TRBJ1-1; D is unresolved. With 0 bases removed from V and 1 base from J, the gap between germline ends came to 15 bases. CDR3 length equals 17 residues. CDR1 and CDR2 from the germline V gene are MGHRA and YSYEKL.

This clonotype was seen ten or more times. This chain uses TRBV29-1 with TRBJ2-5, with 9 bases fitting TRBD1. Unmatched junction bases numbered 11, after V lost 7 bases and J lost 5 bases. The germline gives CDR1 SQVTM, CDR2 ANQGSEA. The CDR3 length is 14 residues. CDR3 sequence (DNA): TGCAGCGCGGAAACCGGGACAGGGTCGGAGACCCAGTACTTC. Encoded protein: CSAETGTGSETQYF.

This clonotype was seen at least ten times. The V and J genes are TRBV2 and TRBJ2-5; D gene unclear. Trimming pared 6 bases from V and 5 bases from J, leaving 13 bases between. CDR1 is SNHLY and CDR2 is FYNNEI in the germline V gene. The CDR3 runs to 13 residues. DNA of the CDR3: TGTGCCAGCAGAGGTGGACCACGCGAGACCCAGTACTTC. Translating it yields CASRGGPRETQYF.

This clonotype was found a few times. This rearrangement joins TRBV15 to TRBJ2-7, with 8 bases that match TRBD2. The CDR3 has 18 amino acids. Unmatched junction bases numbered 14, after V lost 0 bases and J lost 4 bases. From germline, CDR1 is LNHNV and CDR2 YYDKDF (reference sequence). The CDR3 region is CATSREQLAVHGEYEQYF. CDR3 DNA: TGTGCCACCAGCAGAGAACAACTAGCGGTCCACGGGGAATACGAGCAGTACTTC.

This clonotype has only a few counts. This rearrangement joins TRBV7-9 to TRBJ1-1; D gene ambiguous. Germline lookup yields CDR1 SEHNR and CDR2 FQNEAQ (reference sequence). The CDR3 runs 12 residues. Trimming took 1 base from V and 8 from J, leaving 8 bases between them. The CDR3 is CASSLDGWEAFF. The DNA of the CDR3 is TGTGCCAGCAGCTTAGACGGTTGGGAAGCTTTCTTT.

This chain uses TRBV20-1 with TRBJ2-5, with D possibly matching TRBD1 (6 bases). V lost 1 base, J lost 1 base, and 16 bases lay in between. CDR3 length equals 16 residues. Germline-derived CDR1 and CDR2 are DFQATT and SNEGSKA (reference sequence). The CDR3 nucleotides read TGCAGTGCTAGAGGTTCGGCAGGGGCCTCCCAAGAGACCCAGTACTTC. It is translated as CSARGSAGASQETQYF.

As to this clonotype: This could be a read error, since a much larger clone is one nucleotide away. The V gene is TRBV12-3 or TRBV12-4, the J gene TRBJ2-1; 8 bases match TRBD1. CDR3 size: 15 residues. CDR3 coding DNA: TGTGCCAGCAGTATCGACAGGGGATTAATGGATGAGCGGTTCTTC. Translating gives CASSIDRGLMDERFF.

The sample holds a few counts of this clonotype. CDR3 amino acids: CASSDYNSYEQYF. CDR3 coding DNA: TGTGCCAGCAGTGACTACAACTCCTACGAGCAGTACTTC. The J gene is TRBJ2-7, the V gene TRBV25-1; D not certain. In germline, CDR1 is MGHDK, CDR2 SYGVNS. Trimming pared 3 bases from V and 0 bases from J, leaving 6 bases between. The CDR3 runs to 13 residues.

The rearrangement uses TRBV6-5 and TRBJ2-1; possibly TRBD1 or TRBD2 for D (5 bases each). Looked up from germline, CDR1 is MNHEY and CDR2 is SVGAGI. The CDR3 sequence is 13 residues long. V was shortened by 4 bases and J by 9 bases, with 13 bases between the two germline ends. The CDR3, as DNA: TGTGCCAGCAGTTCAGGGACGTTTGGTGAGCAGTTCTTC. Amino acids: CASSSGTFGEQFF.

As to this clonotype: Given a much more abundant clone one base away, this may be a read error. The chain combines TRBV5-4 with TRBJ2-7; a weak D match, TRBD1 (6 bases). This CDR3 spans 13 amino acids. Germline V lookup: CDR1 SGHNT, CDR2 YYREEE (reference sequence). V lost 3 bases and J 3 bases, leaving 10 bases between the germline ends. The CDR3 DNA reads as TGTGCCAGCAGCTGGGGGCTGGGCTACGAGCAGTACTTC. This translates into CASSWGLGYEQYF.

This clonotype was seen a few times. This sequence may be a read error, since a much larger clone differs from it by one base. The chain employs TRBV29-1 and TRBJ2-2, with a tentative D call TRBD2 (6 bases). Looked up from germline, CDR1 is SQVTM and CDR2 is ANQGSEA. The CDR3 length is 13 residues. DNA of the CDR3: TGCAGCGTCGCAAGCGCGAGCACCGGGGGGCTGTTTTTT. Encoded protein: CSVASASTGGLFF.

The V gene is TRBV7-9, the J gene TRBJ1-1; D uncertain. V dropped 3 bases and J dropped 4 bases, with 15 bases sitting between them. The CDR3 is 15 amino acids. The germline V gene encodes CDR1 SEHNR and CDR2 FQNEAQ (reference sequence). For the CDR3, the DNA is TGTGCCAGCAGCTTGATAGATCCCTCCCCCACTGAAGCTTTCTTT. As protein: CASSLIDPSPTEAFF.

This clonotype appeared a few times. The V call is TRBV10-2, the J call TRBJ2-5; 12 bases align to TRBD2. The length of the CDR3 is 14 residues. Germline-derived CDR1 and CDR2 are WSHSY and SAAADI. V shed 8 bases, J shed 5 bases, and the junction held 6 bases outside the gene matches. DNA for the CDR3: TGCGCCAGCGGACCTAGCGGGAGGGCCGAGACCCAGTACTTC. Protein sequence: CASGPSGRAETQYF.

This clonotype was counted many times. This chain joins TRBV24-1 and TRBJ2-2, with D maybe TRBD2 (6 bases). Trimming stripped 1 base from V and 8 bases from J, with 7 bases between. Germline V lookup: CDR1 KGHDR, CDR2 SFDVKD. The CDR3 sequence is 13 residues long. The CDR3 region is CATSDFAGGELFF. The CDR3 bases are TGTGCCACCAGTGATTTCGCGGGAGGGGAGCTGTTTTTT.

The rearrangement joins TRBV7-6 to TRBJ1-3; tentative D call: TRBD1 (5 bases). The CDR3 runs to 17 residues. Germline CDR1 and CDR2: SGHVS and FNYEAQ. Trimming took 2 bases from V and 0 from J, leaving 14 bases between them. CDR3 sequence reads: CASSLSPGRNSGNTIYF. The DNA for the CDR3 is TGTGCCAGCAGCTTAAGCCCAGGGCGAAACTCTGGAAACACCATATATTTT.

The chain uses TRBV23-1 and TRBJ2-1, with 9 bases lining up with TRBD2. TRBV23-1 is identified as an open reading frame with a role that is uncertain. The CDR3 is 15 amino acids. With 0 bases clipped from V and 11 bases from J, the junction kept 8 bases outside the gene matches. The CDR3 nucleotides are TGCGCCAGCAGTCAATCAGGCCCAGCGGGAGGCAAGCAGTTCTTC. Its translation is CASSQSGPAGGKQFF.

Only a few counts were recorded for this clonotype. J is TRBJ2-7 and V is TRBV19; TRBD2 agrees at 9 bases. Germline CDR1 LNHDA, CDR2 SQIVND (reference sequence). The CDR3 totals 14 residues. Losses at the gene ends were 5 bases for V and 1 base for J; bases not matched to a gene: 3. The CDR3 is CASSEAGGSYEQYF. The CDR3 DNA reads TGTGCCAGTAGTGAGGCGGGGGGGTCCTACGAGCAGTACTTC.

The CDR3 region is CASRDKRWDRTDTQYF. Here the CDR3 DNA reads TGTGCCAGCAGAGATAAACGGTGGGATCGCACAGATACGCAGTATTTT. V gene TRBV3-1 combines with J gene TRBJ2-3; no clear D gene. The CDR3 consists of 16 residues. In germline, CDR1 is LGHDT, CDR2 YNNKEL (reference sequence). Trimming left V 6 bases short and J 1 base short, with 17 bases between.

Turning to this clonotype: A much larger clone lies one base from this, so it may be a read error. The conserved phenylalanine or tryptophan is not found at the CDR3 terminus, so this likely reflects a read error. J is TRBJ2-3 and V is TRBV6-5; 10 bases align to TRBD1. The CDR3 contains 17 residues. Germline assignment: CDR1 MNHEY and CDR2 SVGAGI. With V trimmed by 2 bases and J by 0 bases, 5 bases remained unmatched. CDR3 sequence reads: CASSYGTGAVSTDTQYL. CDR3 DNA: TGTGCCAGCAGTTACGGGACAGGGGCGGTTAGCACAGATACGCAGTATCTT.

At least ten counts were recorded for this clonotype. The chain links TRBV20-1 to TRBJ1-5, with D uncertain. Between the trimmed V and J ends, which lost 2 bases and 6 bases, there was a span of 11 bases. Germline loops: CDR1 DFQATT, CDR2 SNEGSKA (reference sequence). This CDR3 is built from 13 residues. The chain's CDR3 is CSARPPVGQPQHF. DNA of the CDR3: TGCAGTGCTAGACCCCCGGTGGGTCAGCCCCAGCATTTT.

Notes on this clonotype: A much larger clone sits a single nucleotide away, making a read error possible. The chain couples TRBV9 to TRBJ2-2; D is uncertain. V was clipped by 3 bases and J by 3 bases, with 18 bases between them. The germline V gene has CDR1 SGDLS and CDR2 YYNGEE. The CDR3 spans 17 residues. This CDR3 is CASSAGFRRTDTGELFF. The CDR3, as DNA: TGTGCCAGCAGCGCCGGTTTTAGGAGAACGGACACCGGGGAGCTGTTTTTT.

Concerning this clonotype: A much larger clone differs from this one at a single base, so this may be a read error. The rearrangement links TRBV28 to TRBJ2-7, with D perhaps given as TRBD1 or TRBD2 (6 bases each). V gave up 4 bases and J gave up 9 bases, with 16 bases separating them. CDR3 size: 13 residues. Looked up from germline, CDR1 is MDHEN and CDR2 is SYDVKM. CDR3 bases: TGTGCCAGCAGTTCTCGGGGGCTAGGCGGGCAGTACTTC. It translates to CASSSRGLGGQYF. Supplemented by reference TRBV28 and TRBJ2-7, the full variable domain reads DVKVTQSSRYLVKRTGEKVFLECVQDMDHENMFWYRQDPGLGLRLIYFSYDVKMKEKGDIPEGYSVSREKKERFSLILESASTNQTSMYLCASSSRGLGGQYFGPGTRLTVT.

V and J are TRBV27 and TRBJ1-5; D unclear. V was trimmed by 3 bases and J by 3 bases, leaving 15 bases between them. Germline CDR1 reads MNHEY; CDR2 reads SMNVEV (reference sequence). The CDR3 is 16 residues long. CDR3 bases: TGTGCCAGCAGTTTGGGTGGAGATTATAACAATCAGCCCCAGCATTTT. This gives the protein CASSLGGDYNNQPQHF.

This clonotype has only a few counts. The gene calls are TRBV2 and TRBJ1-2; D unresolved. V dropped 6 bases and J dropped 1 base, with 15 bases sitting between them. This CDR3 spans 15 amino acids. The germline V gene encodes CDR1 SNHLY and CDR2 FYNNEI. The CDR3: CASRESTGNNYGYTF. CDR3 DNA: TGTGCCAGCAGAGAATCGACGGGAAATAACTATGGCTACACCTTC. Variable domain in full (rest from reference TRBV2 and TRBJ1-2): EPEVTQTPSHQVTQMGQEVILRCVPISNHLYFYWYRQILGQKVEFLVSFYNNEISEKSEIFDDQFSVERPDGSNFTLKIRSTKLEDSAMYFCASRESTGNNYGYTFGSGTRLTVV.

CDR3 loop: CASSIVSGRHEQFF. The CDR3 region has the DNA TGTGCCAGTAGTATAGTTTCCGGGAGGCATGAGCAGTTCTTC. J is TRBJ2-1 and V is TRBV19, with 7 bases that match TRBD2. V gave up 1 base and J gave up 8 bases; unmatched junction bases: 5. The germline CDR1 and CDR2 sequences are LNHDA and SQIVND (reference sequence). The CDR3 covers 14 residues.